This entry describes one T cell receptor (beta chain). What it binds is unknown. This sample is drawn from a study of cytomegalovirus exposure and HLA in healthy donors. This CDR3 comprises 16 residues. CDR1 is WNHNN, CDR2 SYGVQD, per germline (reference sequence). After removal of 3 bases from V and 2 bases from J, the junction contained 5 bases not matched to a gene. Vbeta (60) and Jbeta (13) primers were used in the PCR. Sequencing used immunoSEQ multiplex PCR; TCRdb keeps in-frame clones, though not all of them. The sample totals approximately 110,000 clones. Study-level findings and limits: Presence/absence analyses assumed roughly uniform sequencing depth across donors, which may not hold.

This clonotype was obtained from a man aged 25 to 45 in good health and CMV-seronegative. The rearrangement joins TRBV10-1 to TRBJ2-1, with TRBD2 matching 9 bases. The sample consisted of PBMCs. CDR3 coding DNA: TGCGCCAGCAGTGATAAAGCGGGAGGCCCCTACAATGAGCAGTTCTTC. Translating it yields CASSDKAGGPYNEQFF.